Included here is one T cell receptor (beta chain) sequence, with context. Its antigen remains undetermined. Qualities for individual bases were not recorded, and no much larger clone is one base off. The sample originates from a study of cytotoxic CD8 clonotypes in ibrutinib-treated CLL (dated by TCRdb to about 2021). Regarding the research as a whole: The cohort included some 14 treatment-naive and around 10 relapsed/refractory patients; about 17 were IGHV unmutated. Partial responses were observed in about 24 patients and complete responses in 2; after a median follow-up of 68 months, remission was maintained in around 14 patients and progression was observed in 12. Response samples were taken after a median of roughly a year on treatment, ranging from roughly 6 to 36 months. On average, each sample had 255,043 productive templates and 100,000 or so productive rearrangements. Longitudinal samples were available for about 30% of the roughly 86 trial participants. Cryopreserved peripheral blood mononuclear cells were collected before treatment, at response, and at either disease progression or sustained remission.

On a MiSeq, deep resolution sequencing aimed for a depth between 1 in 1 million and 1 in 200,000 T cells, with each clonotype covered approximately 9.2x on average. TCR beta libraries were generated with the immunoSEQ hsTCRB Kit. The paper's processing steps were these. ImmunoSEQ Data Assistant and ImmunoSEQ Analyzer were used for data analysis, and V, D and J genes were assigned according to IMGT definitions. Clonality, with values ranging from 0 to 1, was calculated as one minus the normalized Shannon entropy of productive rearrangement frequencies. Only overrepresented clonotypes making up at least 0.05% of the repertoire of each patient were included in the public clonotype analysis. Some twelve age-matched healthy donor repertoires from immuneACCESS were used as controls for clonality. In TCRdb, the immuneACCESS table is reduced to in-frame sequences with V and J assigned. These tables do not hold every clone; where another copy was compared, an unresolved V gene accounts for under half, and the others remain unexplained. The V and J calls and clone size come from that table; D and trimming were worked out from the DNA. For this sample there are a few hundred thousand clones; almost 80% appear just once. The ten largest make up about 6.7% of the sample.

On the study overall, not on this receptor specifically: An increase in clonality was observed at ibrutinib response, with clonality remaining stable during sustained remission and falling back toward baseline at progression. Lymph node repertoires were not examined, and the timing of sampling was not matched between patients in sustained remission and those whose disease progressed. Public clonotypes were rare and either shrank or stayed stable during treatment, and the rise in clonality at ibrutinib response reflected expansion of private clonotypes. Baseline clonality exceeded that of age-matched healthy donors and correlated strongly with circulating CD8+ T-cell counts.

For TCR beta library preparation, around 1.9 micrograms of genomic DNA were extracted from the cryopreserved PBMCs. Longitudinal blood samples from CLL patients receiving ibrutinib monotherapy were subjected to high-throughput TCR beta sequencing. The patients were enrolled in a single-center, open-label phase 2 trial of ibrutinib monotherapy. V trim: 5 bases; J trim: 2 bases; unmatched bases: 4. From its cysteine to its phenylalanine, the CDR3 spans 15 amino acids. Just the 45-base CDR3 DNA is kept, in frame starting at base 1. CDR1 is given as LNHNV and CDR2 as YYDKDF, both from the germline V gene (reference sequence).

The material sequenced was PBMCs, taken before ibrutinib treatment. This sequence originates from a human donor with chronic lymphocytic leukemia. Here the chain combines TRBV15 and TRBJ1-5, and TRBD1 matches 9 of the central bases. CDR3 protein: CATSPGQGGNQPQHF. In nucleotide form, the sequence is TGTGCCACCAGCCCGGGACAGGGAGGCAATCAGCCCCAGCATTTT.